A single sample gave rise to the 31 T cell receptor beta chains below, sequenced in a study of shared clonotypes between healthy human individuals. Some clones are missing from TCRdb's copy, which holds only in-frame ones; the method was immunoSEQ multiplex PCR. The table records over 850,000 clones, 75% to 85% of them present only once. Sequenced input: memory CD4+ T cells from PBMCs. This sample's subset: CD45RA-negative fraction. Source of these receptors: a man between 18 and 35 years old in good health. Some clones in this sample may be carry-over from other donors' samples.

The rearrangement joins TRBV28 to TRBJ1-3; D not certain. The ends were cut back, 8 bases at V and 9 bases at J, with 11 bases in the middle. The germline CDR1 and CDR2 sequences are MDHEN and SYDVKM. The CDR3 is made up of 11 amino acids. The CDR3 DNA reads TGTGCCAGCCAAGGATGGGGCACCATATATTTT. This codes for CASQGWGTIYF.

The chain joins TRBV28 to TRBJ2-7, with 11 bases that match TRBD1. Germline-derived CDR1 and CDR2 are MDHEN and SYDVKM. The V and J ends lost 4 bases and 2 bases, in that order; junction bases with no gene match: 16. The CDR3 is 19 residues long. The CDR3, as DNA: TGTGCCAGCAGTTCTTTTTTTGGGACAGGGGGATTGCTTACCTACGAGCAGTACTTC. Translated: CASSSFFGTGGLLTYEQYF. Full variable domain (missing parts from reference TRBV28 and TRBJ2-7): DVKVTQSSRYLVKRTGEKVFLECVQDMDHENMFWYRQDPGLGLRLIYFSYDVKMKEKGDIPEGYSVSREKKERFSLILESASTNQTSMYLCASSSFFGTGGLLTYEQYFGPGTRLTVT.

A remark on this clone: A junction boundary mismatches the germline segment, possibly from a read error. V is TRBV5-1 and J is TRBJ1-1, with 9 bases aligning to TRBD1. Germline V gene lookup returns CDR1 SGHRS and CDR2 YFSETQ. The CDR3 length is 16 residues. CDR3 protein: CASSFGAGGQGSEAFF. In DNA, the CDR3 is TGCGCCAGCAGCTTTGGGGCTGGGGGACAGGGTTCTGAAGCCTTCTTT.

The chain links TRBV6-1 to TRBJ1-4; unclear D gene. Germline CDR1 reads MNHNS; CDR2 reads SASEGT. The germline V and J ends were trimmed by 7 bases and 1 base, with 4 bases remaining between them. This CDR3 has 12 residues. The CDR3 bases are TGTGCCAGCACGGGAACTAATGAAAAACTGTTTTTT. Translating it yields CASTGTNEKLFF.

The chain has TRBV14 and TRBJ2-6; 11 nucleotides match TRBD2. The CDR3 is 17 residues long. With 4 bases clipped from V and 2 bases from J, the junction kept 4 bases outside the gene matches. Germline V CDR1 and CDR2: SGHDN, FVKESK. Here the CDR3 reads CASSRLAGSPGANVLTF. CDR3 nucleotides: TGTGCCAGCAGCCGACTAGCGGGAAGCCCTGGGGCCAACGTCCTGACTTTC.

This sequence joins TRBV7-2 and TRBJ1-2; TRBD1 aligns across 7 bases. V was clipped by 3 bases and J by 4 bases; unmatched bases: 5. The CDR3 is 14 residues long. The germline V gene encodes CDR1 SGHTA and CDR2 FQGNSA. This CDR3 reads CASSLVGTAYGYTF. CDR3 nucleotide sequence: TGTGCCAGCAGCTTGGTAGGGACAGCCTATGGCTACACCTTC.

This clone was seen only a few times. The chain employs TRBV7-3 and TRBJ2-1, with no clear D. The CDR3 contains 13 residues. From germline, CDR1 is SGHTA and CDR2 FQGTGA. Between the trimmed V and J ends, which lost 3 bases and 6 bases, there was a span of 9 bases. The CDR3 coding sequence is TGTGCCAGCAGCTTTGGACCACCCAATGAGCAGTTCTTC. Translation gives CASSFGPPNEQFF.

The chain joins TRBV9 to TRBJ1-4, with a possible D match to TRBD1 (5 bases). The V end lost 0 bases, the J end lost 6 bases, and 9 bases lay between the germline ends. There are 14 residues in the CDR3. Germline V gene lookup returns CDR1 SGDLS and CDR2 YYNGEE. CDR3 DNA sequence: TGTGCCAGCAGCGTAGGAGAGGGGTATGAAAAACTGTTTTTT. It yields the protein CASSVGEGYEKLFF.

This clone was seen just once. This chain joins TRBV30 and TRBJ2-5, with a possible D match to TRBD1 (5 bases). Germline values: CDR1 GTSNPN, CDR2 SVGIG (reference sequence). The CDR3 runs 14 residues. V lost 0 bases, J lost 1 base, and 9 bases lay in between. The CDR3 region is CAWSVGRAQETQYF. The CDR3 DNA sequence: TGTGCCTGGAGTGTAGGCAGGGCCCAAGAGACCCAGTACTTC.

The CDR3 is CASSPQGLPNTGELFF. CDR3 DNA: TGTGCCAGCAGTCCCCAAGGTTTGCCGAACACCGGGGAGCTGTTTTTT. This sequence joins TRBV27 and TRBJ2-2; unclear D gene. Germline V gene sequence: CDR1 MNHEY, CDR2 SMNVEV (reference sequence). The CDR3 loop spans 16 amino acids. Trimming shortened V by 5 bases and J by 0 bases, and 13 bases separated the two germline ends.

This chain links TRBV11-3 with TRBJ1-3, with D possibly TRBD1 on 6 matching bases. The V gene's germline CDR1 is SGHNT and CDR2 YENEEA. This CDR3 is built from 15 residues. The ends were cut back, 2 bases at V and 2 bases at J, with 10 bases in the middle. Written as DNA, the CDR3 is TGTGCCAGCAGCTTAAACCCAGGGGCTGGAAACACCATATATTTT. It translates to CASSLNPGAGNTIYF. Full variable domain (missing parts from reference TRBV11-3 and TRBJ1-3): EAGVVQSPRYKIIEKKQPVAFWCNPISGHNTLYWYLQNLGQGPELLIRYENEEAVDDSQLPKDRFSAERLKGVDSTLKIQPAELGDSAVYLCASSLNPGAGNTIYFGEGSWLTVV.

In this sample, this clone turned up once. The rearrangement joins TRBV27 to TRBJ1-1; no definite D call. Trimming stripped 3 bases from V and 0 bases from J, with 17 bases between. The CDR3 length is 17 residues. From germline, CDR1 is MNHEY and CDR2 SMNVEV (reference sequence). The CDR3 protein is CASSFLEGRNMNTEAFF. Here the CDR3 DNA reads TGTGCCAGCAGTTTTCTAGAAGGCAGGAACATGAACACTGAAGCTTTCTTT.

This rearrangement joins TRBV2 to TRBJ2-7, with 7 bases aligning to TRBD1. The CDR3 is 14 amino acids. V shed 0 bases and J 4 bases; nucleotides not matched to a gene: 3. CDR1 SNHLY and CDR2 FYNNEI come from the germline V gene. The CDR3, as DNA: TGTGCCAGCAGTGAAGCCCCGGACAGGTACGAGCAGTACTTC. Protein product: CASSEAPDRYEQYF.

The chain combines TRBV5-1 with TRBJ2-7; TRBD2 matches 14 bases. Looked up from germline, CDR1 is SGHRS and CDR2 is YFSETQ. The ends lost 7 bases at V and 6 bases at J; junction bases unmatched: 3. This CDR3 has 13 residues. The CDR3, as DNA: TGCGCCAGCGGACTAGCGGGAGGACCCGAGCAGTACTTC. Its translation: CASGLAGGPEQYF. Complete variable domain (other parts from reference TRBV5-1 and TRBJ2-7): KAGVTQTPRYLIKTRGQQVTLSCSPISGHRSVSWYQQTPGQGLQFLFEYFSETQRNKGNFPGRFSGRQFSNSRSEMNVSTLELGDSALYLCASGLAGGPEQYFGPGTRLTVT.

The chain is built from TRBV28 and TRBJ2-3; TRBD2 is a possible D gene (6 bases). V was shortened by 6 bases and J by 1 base, with 17 bases between the two germline ends. CDR1 and CDR2 (germline): MDHEN, SYDVKM. This CDR3 region has 16 residues. CDR3 bases: TGTGCCAGCAGCCCCGCGGGGATAGGGGGCACAGATACGCAGTATTTT. Amino acids: CASSPAGIGGTDTQYF.

The chain carries TRBV28 and TRBJ2-5; D might be TRBD1 (6 bases). From germline, CDR1 is MDHEN and CDR2 SYDVKM. Trimming shortened V by 5 bases and J by 4 bases, and 11 bases separated the two germline ends. The CDR3 is made up of 13 amino acids. The CDR3: CASSRSRGETQYF. The CDR3 DNA reads as TGTGCCAGCAGTCGATCCAGGGGAGAGACCCAGTACTTC.

This chain uses TRBV7-9 with TRBJ2-5; tentatively, D is TRBD2 (5 bases). The CDR3 runs to 13 residues. Between the trimmed V and J ends, which lost 3 bases and 7 bases, there was a span of 12 bases. Germline assignment: CDR1 SEHNR and CDR2 FQNEAQ (reference sequence). This CDR3 reads CASSLVGEGTQYF. As DNA, the CDR3 is TGTGCCAGCAGCTTGGTTGGAGAGGGGACCCAGTACTTC.

On this clone itself: The junction does not match germline at one end; this may be a read error. The V and J genes are TRBV14 and TRBJ2-5, with D tentatively TRBD2 (6 bases). The CDR3 is 15 residues long. Germline V gene data show CDR1 as SGHDN and CDR2 as FVKESK. This CDR3 is CASSQDGGGQETRYF. The CDR3 DNA follows: TGTGCCAGCAGCCAAGATGGGGGAGGTCAAGAGACCCGGTACTTC.

This chain uses TRBV9 with TRBJ2-7, with a weak D call TRBD2 (6 bases). The CDR3 is 13 amino acids. Germline lookup yields CDR1 SGDLS and CDR2 YYNGEE. Trimming took off 4 bases at V and 0 bases at J, with 8 bases between the two ends. The CDR3 DNA follows: TGTGCCAGCAGCTACGGGAGCTCCTACGAGCAGTACTTC. This codes for CASSYGSSYEQYF.

The CDR3 coding sequence is TGTGCCAGCAGCTTAGTGGGACAGGGGGCAGCCGGGGCCAACGTCCTGACTTTC. It is translated as CASSLVGQGAAGANVLTF. The chain combines TRBV7-6 with TRBJ2-6; 12 bases match TRBD1. The junction had 5 bases not matched to a gene; V was cut back by 1 base and J by 4 bases. The CDR3 extends over 18 amino acids. Germline CDR1 and CDR2: SGHVS and FNYEAQ.

The gene calls are TRBV30 and TRBJ1-3; a possible D gene is TRBD1 (6 bases). The length of the CDR3 is 14 residues. Germline CDR1 reads GTSNPN; CDR2 reads SVGIG (reference sequence). The V gene lost 5 bases and the J gene lost 2 bases, with 13 bases spanning the gap. The CDR3 DNA reads TGTGCCTGGGCGGAAGGGACAACTGGAAACACCATATATTTT. It translates to CAWAEGTTGNTIYF.

The chain carries TRBV5-1 and TRBJ2-3, with 7 positions matching TRBD2. The V gene's germline CDR1 is SGHRS and CDR2 YFSETQ. V lost 4 bases to trimming and J lost 4 bases; unmatched junction nucleotides: 12. This CDR3 contains 16 residues. The CDR3 nucleotides read TGCGCCAGCAGCCCGCTGGCGGGAGAGGGTCCAGATACGCAGTATTTT. Translating it yields CASSPLAGEGPDTQYF.

The chain joins TRBV7-2 to TRBJ1-3; D is perhaps TRBD1 (6 bases). This CDR3 has 16 residues. V was clipped by 3 bases and J by 2 bases, with 14 bases between them. Per germline, CDR1 SGHTA and CDR2 FQGNSA. The CDR3 DNA reads TGTGCCAGCAGCTTTCAGGGCAGGGGTACTGGAAACACCATATATTTT. Its protein product is CASSFQGRGTGNTIYF.

The chain links TRBV18 to TRBJ2-5; D is perhaps TRBD2 (5 bases). The V end lost 1 base, the J end lost 4 bases, and 22 bases lay between the germline ends. The CDR3 loop spans 18 amino acids. The germline gives CDR1 KGHSH, CDR2 LQKENI. CDR3 bases: TGTGCCAGCTCACCACTTAGCGTCGGGAAGTTTAGAGTAGAGACCCAGTACTTC. Protein sequence: CASSPLSVGKFRVETQYF.

The V and J genes are TRBV28 and TRBJ2-3; possible D gene TRBD1, 5 bases. The length of the CDR3 is 16 residues. Germline CDR1 reads MDHEN; CDR2 reads SYDVKM. The V end was cut by 6 bases, the J end by 3 bases, with 19 bases between. The CDR3 coding sequence is TGTGCCAGCAGCCCCATTAAAGGGGTAGGGACAGATACGCAGTATTTT. Its translation: CASSPIKGVGTDTQYF.

The chain recombines TRBV2 with TRBJ2-3; no clear D. CDR1 and CDR2 (germline): SNHLY, FYNNEI. Trimming cost V 6 bases and J 3 bases, with 7 bases left between them. There are 12 residues in the CDR3. The CDR3 DNA is TGTGCCAGCAGACGTCCGACAGATACGCAGTATTTT. Translating it yields CASRRPTDTQYF.

V is TRBV7-3 and J is TRBJ2-2, with unresolved D. Germline lookup yields CDR1 SGHTA and CDR2 FQGTGA. The CDR3 is made up of 12 amino acids. V was cut by 1 base and J by 6 bases, with 3 bases left in between. CDR3 loop: CASSLIPGELFF. Written as DNA, the CDR3 is TGTGCCAGCAGCTTAATTCCCGGGGAGCTGTTTTTT.

The chain employs TRBV11-3 and TRBJ2-1, with TRBD2 matching 7 bases. The germline V gene has CDR1 SGHNT and CDR2 YENEEA. J lost 11 bases, V lost 5 bases, and 12 bases had no gene match. The CDR3 length is 14 residues. Here the CDR3 DNA reads TGTGCCAGCAGCCCGGGAGGACGTTCTCTACAGCAGTTCTTC. Translated, it gives CASSPGGRSLQQFF.

This chain links TRBV29-1 with TRBJ1-4, with TRBD1 matching 9 bases. V lost 1 base and J lost 8; bases outside the gene matches: 8. The CDR3 consists of 15 residues. CDR1 SQVTM and CDR2 ANQGSEA come from the germline V gene. The CDR3 DNA reads TGCAGCGTTGAAGTGTGGACAGGGGAGCAGGAAAAACTGTTTTTT. It specifies CSVEVWTGEQEKLFF.

This chain connects TRBV30 to TRBJ2-7; D is undetermined. The CDR3 consists of 11 residues. The V end lost 8 bases, the J end lost 6 bases, and 14 bases lay between the germline ends. From germline, CDR1 is GTSNPN and CDR2 SVGIG (reference sequence). Here the CDR3 reads CAGSRWGEQYF. In DNA, the CDR3 is TGTGCCGGCAGCCGATGGGGCGAGCAGTACTTC.

The V call is TRBV5-5, the J call TRBJ2-7, with D hard to call. Germline-derived CDR1 and CDR2 are SGHKS and YYEKEE (reference sequence). V was trimmed by 4 bases and J by 2 bases, leaving 10 bases between them. There are 13 residues in the CDR3. This chain's CDR3 is CASSPAVPYEQYF. In DNA form, the CDR3 reads TGTGCCAGCAGCCCGGCGGTACCCTACGAGCAGTACTTC. Drawing the rest from reference TRBV5-5 and TRBJ2-7, the complete variable domain is DAGVTQSPTHLIKTRGQQVTLRCSPISGHKSVSWYQQVLGQGPQFIFQYYEKEERGRGNFPDRFSARQFPNYSSELNVNALLLGDSALYLCASSPAVPYEQYFGPGTRLTVT.